The present entry profiles one TCR beta chain with its context. As yet, its antigen is unknown. The sample is drawn from a study of cytomegalovirus exposure and HLA in healthy donors. Regarding the study as a whole: Immune exposure data for these donors was limited to CMV serostatus. Being productive about 87% or about 30% of the time was typical of most TCR beta V segments in an earlier analysis.

Primers included in the PCR were 60 Vbeta and 13 Jbeta primers. The data were produced by immunoSEQ multiplex PCR, yet TCRdb's version contains in-frame clones alone and is incomplete. Here the sample spans 90,000 to 120,000 clones, roughly 78% being singletons. The germline CDR1 and CDR2 sequences are SGDLS and YYNGEE. V was cut by 4 bases and J by 0 bases, with 17 bases left in between. The length of the CDR3 is 17 residues. Material: PBMCs. This sequence joins TRBV9 and TRBJ1-5; possibly TRBD1 for D (6 bases). The clonotype was recovered from a woman between 40 and 50 years old in good health and CMV-seronegative. DNA of the CDR3: TGTGCCAGCAGCCCCTCCCGGGACACTTATAGCAATCAGCCCCAGCATTTT. Its translation: CASSPSRDTYSNQPQHF.